This T cell receptor beta chain stems from a study of T cell responses to AZD1222 COVID-19 vaccine (dated by TCRdb to 2020 to 2022). Study-wide context: TCR sequencing covered over 230 trial participants: 207 given two doses of AZD1222 and 26 given two doses of MenACWY control vaccine. Trial participants were enrolled by age into 18-55, 56-69 and 70-plus year subgroups, with about 150, 27 and 61 TCR-sequenced participants respectively. General conclusions and limits of the study: The 56-69-year group was small, and its depth increase did not reach significance, likely because of low power. After two AZD1222 doses, spike-specific TCR breadth and depth were significantly higher than at day 0 and than in MenACWY recipients. Reportedly, almost half of the unique spike-specific TCRs recognized epitopes lying outside the regions that are mutated in the B.1.351 and B.1.1.7 variants. Participants were mostly white British, with more females than males. The authors suggested clonal diversity may have been underestimated. Only five or six AZD1222 recipients were SARS-CoV-2 seropositive at baseline, limiting conclusions about previously exposed vaccinees. CD4 TCRs associated with the vaccine covered the entire spike protein, and the dominant responses were in regions 160-218 and 743-854. Because no day 14 peak-response samples were available, repertoires were characterized only after the peak T cell response.

For CDR1 and CDR2, the germline V gene lists MDHEN and SYDVKM. V is clipped by 2 bases and J by 0 bases, and the sequence between their germline boundaries is 11 bases long. The CDR3 spans 15 residues, from the cysteine through the phenylalanine. The entry retains the CDR3 DNA only, 45 bases that are in frame from base 1. The time point label, read with the paper, signifies: about 28 days (+/-7) after the second vaccine dose. Read against the paper, the sample's treatment or condition label means: meningococcal conjugate vaccine given as trial control. Vaccinee samples were obtained from the UK trials COV001 and COV002, which included a single-blind randomized controlled phase 2/3 trial of AZD1222 (ChAdOx1 nCoV-19) in healthy adults. For TCRbeta chain sequencing, PBMC samples from trial participants were taken at day 0 and at day 28 after the second dose. About this clone: The antigen it binds to is not known. No much larger clone exists at a distance of one base, and base qualities are not known.

The CDR3 regions of human TCRbeta chains were analyzed by immunosequencing. As for the authors' bioinformatics: TCRs in the repertoires were compared against a reference library of SARS-CoV-2-specific TCRs that had been generated with the MIRA antigen-specificity platform. Breadth was defined as the fraction of unique TCRs that were SARS-CoV-2-associated, and depth was defined as the fraction of total T cells that were SARS-CoV-2-associated. Using the MIRA data, each spike-specific TCR was mapped to the spike region that the TCR reacts to and placed in a CD4 or CD8 class. Log10-transformed breadth and depth values were compared by one-way ANOVA with Sidak's multiple comparisons tests. The source is immuneACCESS, and TCRdb retained only in-frame sequences with V and J called. Part of the clones is not carried over; for the studies checked, unresolved V genes explain less than half of this, and the remainder is unexplained. Clone size and V and J calls were adopted from that table, with D and trimming inferred from the DNA. The sample includes some 80,000 clones, with about 83% observed a single time. Of the sample, 25% to 30% is held by the ten largest clones.

This chain joins TRBV28 to TRBJ2-7; the D gene is not confidently resolved. The TCR originated in an adult who received the MenACWY meningococcal vaccine as a control. Sample: peripheral blood, taken 28 days after the second dose of the MenACWY control vaccine. The sequenced DNA: TGTGCCAGCAGTTTAGGACCGATCCTCTCCTACGAGCAGTACTTC. This gives the protein CASSLGPILSYEQYF. With the portions outside the CDR3 filled from the reference TRBV28 and TRBJ2-7 genes, the complete variable region becomes DVKVTQSSRYLVKRTGEKVFLECVQDMDHENMFWYRQDPGLGLRLIYFSYDVKMKEKGDIPEGYSVSREKKERFSLILESASTNQTSMYLCASSLGPILSYEQYFGPGTRLTVT.